Listed below are T cell receptor beta chains from one sample, sequenced in a study of T cell repertoires and HLA-DP antigens. No cognate antigen is known for these TCRs. Libraries were prepared by immunoSEQ multiplex PCR; TCRdb keeps only in-frame clonotypes and omits some of them. The data show approximately 100,000 clones, about nine tenths seen once. Material: CD4+ T cells from PBMCs. The receptors come from a man in his fifties or sixties in good health and CMV-seronegative. CDR3s include the opening cysteine and the closing phenylalanine or tryptophan. The D gene is left open where the match is weak. Some rows have no size entry. The others give once, few or many, or a class for an expanded clone.

j_gene,v_gene,d_gene,abundance,CDR3nt,CDR3aa
TRBJ2-7,TRBV19,NA,NA,TGTGCCAGTACCCCCGGGACGGGGTACTCCTACGAGCAGTACTTC,CASTPGTGYSYEQYF
TRBJ2-7,TRBV9,NA,NA,TGTGCCAGCAGCGTAGCTGTGTCTGCGCGGGGCCTTGAGCAGTACTTC,CASSVAVSARGLEQYF
TRBJ1-1,TRBV28,TRBD1,NA,TGTGCCAGCAGTTTGGCGGGACAGGGTTCCACTGAAGCTTTCTTT,CASSLAGQGSTEAFF
TRBJ1-2,TRBV9,NA,NA,TGTGCCAGCAGCGGATGGAGAGGGATAGCTAACTATGGCTACACCTTC,CASSGWRGIANYGYTF
TRBJ1-3,TRBV6-5,NA,NA,TGTGCCAGCACCCTGCCGGGGGCTAGTGGAAACACCATATATTTT,CASTLPGASGNTIYF
TRBJ2-7,TRBV7-2,NA,NA,TGTGCCAGCAGCCTTTGGGGTCGCGAGCAGTACTTC,CASSLWGREQYF
TRBJ1-1,TRBV9,NA,NA,TGTGCCAGCAGCGTATCCGCGGGGCCGAACACTGAAGCTTTCTTT,CASSVSAGPNTEAFF
TRBJ1-1,TRBV19,TRBD1,NA,TGTGCCAGTAGTAAAGACAGGGCGATCACTGAAGCTTTCTTT,CASSKDRAITEAFF
TRBJ2-6,TRBV10-3,NA,NA,TGTGCCATCAGTGGGCCCACACTATCGAGCTCTGGGGCCAACGTCCTGACTTTC,CAISGPTLSSSGANVLTF
TRBJ2-2,TRBV6-5,NA,NA,TGTGCCAGCAGACAAACGGGAGTTACCGGGGAGCTGTTTTTT,CASRQTGVTGELFF
TRBJ2-1,TRBV7-9,NA,NA,TGTGCCAGCAGCCCGGAGGGCTTTTCCTACAATGAGCAGTTCTTC,CASSPEGFSYNEQFF
TRBJ1-1,TRBV4-3,NA,NA,TGCGCCAGCAGCCAAGATCTGAACACTGAAGCTTTCTTT,CASSQDLNTEAFF
TRBJ2-7,TRBV5-6,NA,NA,TGTGCCAGCAGCTTGGTGGACAGCTACGAGCAGTACTTC,CASSLVDSYEQYF
TRBJ2-7,TRBV5-1,TRBD2,once,TGCGCCAGCAGCCTGGGGGGGACCGCTGTCTACGAGCAGTACTTC,CASSLGGTAVYEQYF
TRBJ1-2,TRBV19,NA,once,TGTGCCAGTAGTTCCAGAGAGGGAGGGGACCATGGCTACACCTTC,CASSSREGGDHGYTF
TRBJ1-2,TRBV5-1,TRBD1,once,TGCGCCAGCAGCCCCGGACAGGGGGCGGGAGGCTACACCTTC,CASSPGQGAGGYTF
TRBJ2-5,TRBV30,TRBD2,NA,TGTGCCTGGAGTGTGGGTTTCGGGGGGCAAGAGACCCAGTACTTC,CAWSVGFGGQETQYF
TRBJ1-3,TRBV9,TRBD1,NA,TGTGCCAGCAGCGTAGGGGTGACAGGGGCCATCTCTGGAAACACCATATATTTT,CASSVGVTGAISGNTIYF
TRBJ1-1,TRBV7-2,NA,NA,TGTGCCAGCAGCCTAGATGGGCGGAAAGCTTTCTTT,CASSLDGRKAFF
TRBJ2-5,TRBV2,NA,once,TGTGCCAGCAGGGGGGGCACAGACCAAGAGACCCAGTACTTC,CASRGGTDQETQYF
TRBJ1-2,TRBV27,TRBD1,NA,TGTGCCAGCAGTCGCGACAGGGGGCGGAATGGCTACACCTTC,CASSRDRGRNGYTF
TRBJ2-6,TRBV15,NA,NA,TGTGCCACCAGCACCCCCACCGGGGCAACTGGGGCCAACGTCCTGACTTTC,CATSTPTGATGANVLTF
TRBJ1-4,TRBV29-1,NA,NA,TGCAGCGTTAACTACGGTGAAAAACTGTTTTTT,CSVNYGEKLFF
TRBJ2-5,TRBV7-2,NA,NA,TGTGCCAGCAGCTTAGCGGGGTGGGGGGAGACCCAGTACTTC,CASSLAGWGETQYF
TRBJ1-5,TRBV27,NA,NA,TGTGCCAGCAGTCCCAGGCAGGGAATAAATCAGCCCCAGCATTTT,CASSPRQGINQPQHF
TRBJ2-7,TRBV28,TRBD1,NA,TGTGCCAGCCTAAGCGGAGGGACAGGGAATTACGAGCAGTACTTC,CASLSGGTGNYEQYF
TRBJ2-3,TRBV9,TRBD1,few,TGTGCCAGCAGCGCTAGACAGGGGGAGATCACAGATACGCAGTATTTT,CASSARQGEITDTQYF
TRBJ1-3,TRBV5-1,NA,NA,TGCGCCAGCAGCTTGTTGAGGGGTGCTGGAAACACCATATATTTT,CASSLLRGAGNTIYF
TRBJ2-7,TRBV2,TRBD2,NA,TGTGCCAGCAGTAAGTTGAGGACTAGCGGGAGCGAGCAGTACTTC,CASSKLRTSGSEQYF
TRBJ1-2,TRBV14,TRBD1,NA,TGTGCCAGCAGCCAAGAGGACAGGGGCCGCCGTGGCTACACCTTC,CASSQEDRGRRGYTF
TRBJ1-2,TRBV19,NA,NA,TGTGCCAGTAGTATAGTGGGCGGTGGCTACACCTTC,CASSIVGGGYTF
TRBJ1-2,TRBV5-1,NA,once,TGCGCCAGCAGCTTGGCCAGGGGTGACTATGGCTACACCTTC,CASSLARGDYGYTF
TRBJ2-5,TRBV6-6,NA,NA,TGTGCCAGCAGCCGGGACTGGGGGGAGACCCAGTACTTC,CASSRDWGETQYF
TRBJ1-2,TRBV5-1,TRBD1,NA,TGCGCCAGCAGCCCCCGGGACAGGGGCTCTTTTGGCTACACCTTC,CASSPRDRGSFGYTF
TRBJ2-7,TRBV27,TRBD2,NA,TGTGCCAGCAGTTCCCTGGCGGGAGTACACGAGCAGTACTTC,CASSSLAGVHEQYF
TRBJ1-1,TRBV21-1,NA,NA,TGTGCCAGCAGCAAAGTCGGGGCATCCGGACGGAACACTGAAGCTTTCTTT,CASSKVGASGRNTEAFF
TRBJ2-3,TRBV7-9,NA,NA,TGTGCCAGCAGCATCACAGATACGCAGTATTTT,CASSITDTQYF
TRBJ1-4,TRBV2,NA,NA,TGTGCCAGCACTTTGGGGGGAGTAACTAATGAAAAACTGTTTTTT,CASTLGGVTNEKLFF
TRBJ2-3,TRBV5-1,TRBD1,NA,TGCGCCAGCAGCGCAGGACAGGGGCACACAGATACGCAGTATTTT,CASSAGQGHTDTQYF
TRBJ1-1,TRBV7-6,NA,NA,TGTGCCAGCAGCCCTTCGTGGGGCACTGAAGCTTTCTTT,CASSPSWGTEAFF
TRBJ2-2,TRBV5-8,NA,once,TGTGCCAGCAGCTTGGATTCGGCTGCTTGGAGCGGGGAGCTGTTTTTT,CASSLDSAAWSGELFF
TRBJ1-2,TRBV30,NA,NA,TGTGCCTGCCTCCTAGGGAGAGGAGTTGTGGGCTACACCTTC,CACLLGRGVVGYTF